This TCR beta chain was documented in a study of graft-versus-host responses after intestinal transplantation (dated by TCRdb to about 2021). General notes on the study: The transplants that recipients got were multivisceral, liver-intestinal, or isolated intestinal. Donor T cell macrochimerism was defined as a peak of at least 4% donor T cells among recipient peripheral blood mononuclear cells. After intestinal transplantation, graft-versus-host and host-versus-graft alloreactive T cell clones were followed in the graft, circulation and bone marrow using bulk TCR-beta CDR3 sequencing. The cohort enrolled 24 intestinal transplant recipients, one of whom was a retransplant, and a few patients without pretransplant specimens were excluded. Rather than going through the commercial service, samples from a few later patients were sequenced in-house on an Illumina MiSeq and processed with MiXCR. Every recipient was given anti-thymocyte globulin induction, followed by around three years of maintenance tacrolimus and steroids. To identify alloreactive clones, pre-transplant mixed lymphocyte reaction products were sequenced and compared with unstimulated pre-transplant donor and recipient T cells.

CDR1 is given as MNHGY and CDR2 as SVAAGI, both from the germline V gene. The junction carries 15 bases between V and J, which are trimmed by 3 bases and 3 bases respectively. The CDR3 runs 15 amino acids, cysteine and phenylalanine included. Here the CDR3 DNA is all that survives: 45 bases in frame from base 1. In the first month after transplant, blood samples were collected up to 4 times, and after that at least monthly when available. Regarding this clone: Its antigen is currently not known. One base away there is no much larger clone; base qualities are not given.

On the study overall, not on this receptor specifically: The relatively low number and heterogeneity of intestinal transplant patients limited the conclusions. GvH clones were detected in recipient bone marrow, and some appeared earlier in ileal mucosa or blood, consistent with an intestinal mucosal origin. Patients with donor T cell macrochimerism had high GvH to HvG T cell clonal ratios in their allografts. Peak levels of circulating GvH clones were associated with declines in HvG clones early after transplant.

Library generation was performed with the immunoSEQ multiplex PCR assay. For most patients, genomic DNA was subjected to high-throughput TCR-beta CDR3 sequencing by Adaptive Biotechnologies. On the study's bioinformatics: Adaptive's ImmunoSEQ software was the source of the TCR sequencing data for about 18 patients, while a few other patients were processed with MiXCR and VDJtools. CDR3 nucleotide sequences shared between donor and recipient were removed because their origin could not be assigned. At least 2-fold expansion over unstimulated cells and a minimum CFSE-low frequency of 0.002% (template counts) or 0.001% (read counts) were required for clones to be classified as alloreactive. Clones detected in sequenced pre-transplant spleen, lymph node, or MLR CFSE-low populations of the donor or recipient were defined as mappable. Cumulative frequency of alloreactive clones was calculated as a percentage of all sequences weighted by copy number. TCRdb holds this immuneACCESS table with in-frame rearrangements only. Some clones are missing; in checked studies, unresolved V genes explain under half, and the rest has no known cause. The DNA was the basis for D and trimming; V, J and clone size are from that table. This sample lists thousands of clones; approximately 76% were detected once. The ten largest clonotypes hold about 37% of the sample.

This TCR was sampled from a human patient who received an intestinal transplant, so some T cells may come from the graft donor. The V and J genes are TRBV6-9 and TRBJ2-7; the D gene cannot be resolved beyond TRBD1 or TRBD2, each matching 6 bases. The specimen comprised PBMCs, sampled roughly 540 days after intestinal transplant. The CDR3 reads CASSYSEGGGYEQYF. The sequenced DNA: TGTGCCAGCAGTTACTCGGAGGGGGGCGGCTACGAGCAGTACTTC.